The 13 T cell receptor beta chains presented below share a single source sample, sequenced in a study of post-analysis software for immune sequencing data. Notes on the study in general: In patients, about 5 TRBV segments were more frequent than in controls, with TRBV5-6, TRBV5-1 and TRBV20-1 among them.

Every TCR beta cDNA library bore unique molecular identifiers. TCRdb independently ran MiXCR on the PCR reads; one entry per CDR3 protein. The sample lists hundreds of thousands of distinct CDR3 sequences; approximately 30% were seen once. Their antigens remain unidentified. Sample: blood. These receptors all stem from a girl aged 5-17 years with multiple sclerosis.

This clonotype was seen more than once but under ten times. V gene TRBV20-1 combines with J gene TRBJ1-6; a possible D gene is TRBD1 (5 bases). Germline V gene lookup returns CDR1 DFQATT and CDR2 SNEGSKA (reference sequence). The CDR3 is 14 amino acids. V was trimmed by 2 bases and J by 8 bases, leaving 13 bases between them. The CDR3 loop is CSARSGRKDSPLHF. The DNA of the CDR3 is TGCAGTGCTAGATCGGGACGGAAAGATTCACCCCTCCACTTT.

The CDR3 sequence is CSAKQGSSGYTF. CDR3 sequence (DNA): TGCAGTGCTAAACAGGGGAGTTCGGGCTACACCTTC. The chain has TRBV20-1 and TRBJ1-2; 7 bases align to TRBD1. V shed 4 bases and J 8 bases; nucleotides not matched to a gene: 7. The V gene's germline CDR1 is DFQATT and CDR2 SNEGSKA (reference sequence). The CDR3 is made up of 12 amino acids.

Only one count was recorded for this clonotype. The genes are TRBV7-9 and TRBJ1-2; TRBD1 might be the D (5 bases). Germline V gene data show CDR1 as SEHNR and CDR2 as FQNEAQ (reference sequence). This CDR3 is 16 amino acids long. The V and J ends lost 3 bases and 0 bases respectively, with 14 bases between them. In DNA form, the CDR3 reads TGTGCCAGCAGCTTTGGGACGGCGTTTTCTAACTATGGCTACACCTTC. It yields the protein CASSFGTAFSNYGYTF.

Many counts were recorded for this clonotype. The rearrangement joins TRBV10-3 to TRBJ2-7; 14 bases are shared with TRBD2. The J segment lost 0 bases and the V segment lost 6 bases, leaving 10 bases of the junction unmatched. This CDR3 contains 18 residues. Germline V gives CDR1 ENHRY, CDR2 SYGVKD. The CDR3 bases are TGTGCCATCAGATCGGGACTAGCGGGAGCAAACCGCTCCTACGAGCAGTACTTC. Residues: CAIRSGLAGANRSYEQYF.

This chain uses TRBV9 with TRBJ2-3; the match to TRBD2 covers 14 bases. The CDR3 spans 16 residues. Germline CDR1 reads SGDLS; CDR2 reads YYNGEE. V lost 3 bases to trimming and J lost 6 bases; unmatched junction nucleotides: 6. CDR3 nucleotides: TGTGCCAGCAGCGCGACTAGCGGGAGGGTCAGGGATACGCAGTATTTT. Translation: CASSATSGRVRDTQYF.

Only a few counts were recorded for this clonotype. V usage is TRBV20-1 and J usage is TRBJ2-3; 10 nucleotides line up with TRBD2. Germline CDR1 is DFQATT and CDR2 is SNEGSKA (reference sequence). This CDR3 is built from 14 residues. Losses at the gene ends were 7 bases for V and 4 bases for J; bases not matched to a gene: 8. The CDR3 nucleotides read TGCAGTGGTCGGCTAGCGGGAGCCCCAGATACGCAGTATTTT. Protein product: CSGRLAGAPDTQYF.

The CDR3 nucleotides are TGTGCCAGCGGTCCCCCGGAGACCCAGTACTTC. Its protein is CASGPPETQYF. The chain uses TRBV28 and TRBJ2-5; D uncertain. The V and J ends lost 8 bases and 5 bases respectively, with 9 bases between them. Germline CDR1 MDHEN, CDR2 SYDVKM. This CDR3 contains 11 residues.

The chain carries TRBV4-3 and TRBJ2-2; 9 bases are a match to TRBD2. The CDR3 has 17 amino acids. The germline CDR1 and CDR2 sequences are LGHNA and YSLEER. V dropped 1 base and J dropped 3; count of bases not matched to a gene: 6. As DNA, the CDR3 is TGCGCCAGCAGCCAAGGACCGGGACTAGCTCACACCGGGGAGCTGTTTTTT. Protein product: CASSQGPGLAHTGELFF.

The gene calls are TRBV28 and TRBJ2-1; D gene uncertain. The J call is doubtful: the DNA matches TRBJ2-7 better. Germline loops: CDR1 MDHEN, CDR2 SYDVKM. The CDR3 is made up of 16 amino acids. CDR3 sequence: CASSWVAGERYNEQYF. The CDR3 region has the DNA TGTGCCAGCAGTTGGGTAGCAGGAGAACGTTACAATGAGCAGTACTTC.

V and J are TRBV6-1 and TRBJ1-2; D is perhaps TRBD1 (5 bases). V gave up 1 base and J gave up 5 bases, with 11 bases separating them. Germline CDR1 reads MNHNS; CDR2 reads SASEGT. The CDR3 is made up of 14 amino acids. The CDR3 DNA reads TGTGCCAGCAGTGAAGGGGGGTTTTTATATGGCTACACCTTC. It codes for CASSEGGFLYGYTF.

This chain's CDR3 is CSARDLREGTDTQYF. In DNA form, the CDR3 reads TGCAGTGCTAGAGATTTACGGGAGGGCACAGATACGCAGTATTTT. V is TRBV20-1 and J is TRBJ2-3, with TRBD2 identical over 7 bases. V was pared by 0 bases and J by 1 base, with 4 bases of the junction left unmatched. The CDR3 runs to 15 residues. The V gene's germline CDR1 is DFQATT and CDR2 SNEGSKA (reference sequence).

This clonotype turned up a few times. The V call is TRBV9, the J call TRBJ2-6; no firm D call. From germline, CDR1 is SGDLS and CDR2 YYNGEE. Trimming cost V 3 bases and J 3 bases, with 7 bases left between them. The CDR3 covers 14 residues. The CDR3 DNA sequence: TGTGCCAGCAGCGCCGTAAGTGGGGCCAACGTCCTGACTTTC. It specifies CASSAVSGANVLTF.

J is TRBJ1-6 and V is TRBV7-2, with 9 bases that match TRBD1. The germline CDR1 and CDR2 sequences are SGHTA and FQGNSA. The trim removed 0 bases at V and 10 bases at J, leaving 10 bases unmatched. CDR3 size: 17 residues. The CDR3 nucleotides read TGTGCCAGCAGCTTAGCGGGGACAGGGAGTGATGGATCACCCCTCCACTTT. Protein: CASSLAGTGSDGSPLHF.